This TCR beta chain was observed in a study of blood T cell repertoires in COVID-19. Study as a whole: Both acute and convalescent COVID-19 samples were obtained from the United States, Italy and Spain.

The CDR3 has 14 amino acids. CDR1 is MGHDK and CDR2 is SYGVNS in the germline V gene. Germline trimming cut 6 bases from V and 1 base from J; bases unmatched to any gene: 0. Original methodology: Reference gene primer amplification gave nucleated cell count estimates. TCRdb's table, derived via immunoSEQ multiplex PCR, lists solely in-frame clones and lacks some. V and J calls and clone size are those listed in that table; D and trimming were worked out from the DNA. This sample has approximately 220,000 clones, with around 85% found just once. Sequenced material: peripheral blood. The gene calls are TRBV25-1 and TRBJ2-6; 7 bases match TRBD2. The TCR was taken from a woman aged 50 to 60 with acute or convalescent COVID-19. The CDR3: CASRRGSGANVLTF. For the CDR3, the DNA is TGTGCCAGCAGGCGGGGGTCTGGGGCCAACGTCCTGACTTTC.